These 11 T cell receptor beta chains came from one sample sequenced in a study of blood T cell repertoires in COVID-19. Using immunoSEQ multiplex PCR, the repertoire was profiled, and TCRdb retains in-frame clones only, with some absent. The sample consists of around 140,000 clones, 78% of them appearing once. Sequencing was carried out using PBMCs or T cells enriched from blood (not recorded which). The source of these receptors is a woman in her 50s who had recovered from COVID-19.

The chain is built from TRBV7-9 and TRBJ1-1; 9 bases line up with TRBD1. Trimming cost V 6 bases and J 5 bases; bases outside gene matches: 7. Germline lookup yields CDR1 SEHNR and CDR2 FQNEAQ (reference sequence). The CDR3 totals 14 residues. CDR3 protein: CASSGDRVWTEAFF. Here the CDR3 DNA reads TGTGCCAGCAGTGGGGACAGGGTGTGGACTGAAGCTTTCTTT.

The genes are TRBV2 and TRBJ1-6; no clear D. V shed 2 bases and J shed 7 bases, with 9 bases lying between them. Germline-derived CDR1 and CDR2 are SNHLY and FYNNEI. CDR3 length equals 14 residues. The CDR3 spells CASSEHGGNSPLHF. DNA of the CDR3: TGTGCCAGCAGTGAACATGGAGGGAATTCACCCCTCCACTTT.

The chain recombines TRBV30 with TRBJ2-7, with 13 bases lining up with TRBD2. Germline V CDR1 and CDR2: GTSNPN, SVGIG (reference sequence). This CDR3 is 13 amino acids long. The V segment lost 4 bases and the J segment 7 bases; nucleotides outside the gene matches: 4. CDR3 in amino acids: CAWTLAGGPEQYF. The CDR3 DNA is TGTGCCTGGACACTAGCGGGGGGGCCTGAGCAGTACTTC.

The rearrangement links TRBV15 to TRBJ1-5; 8 bases line up with TRBD1. The length of the CDR3 is 17 residues. The V gene's germline CDR1 is LNHNV and CDR2 YYDKDF (reference sequence). The V and J ends lost 6 bases and 4 bases, in that order; junction bases with no gene match: 14. CDR3 DNA: TGTGCCACCAGTCTCCTACGGGGCAGGGGGCGGAATCAGCCCCAGCATTTT. It is translated as CATSLLRGRGRNQPQHF.

By share, this clone counts as medium-sized. V gene TRBV6-4 combines with J gene TRBJ2-3; 7 nucleotides align to TRBD2. The germline V gene encodes CDR1 MRHNA and CDR2 SNTAGT. The V and J ends lost 2 bases and 1 base, in that order; junction bases with no gene match: 0. This CDR3 contains 14 residues. CDR3 residues: CASSDAGGTDTQYF. The CDR3 coding sequence is TGTGCCAGCAGTGACGCGGGGGGCACAGATACGCAGTATTTT.

This chain joins TRBV5-1 and TRBJ2-3; D is possibly TRBD1 (5 bases). There are 19 residues in the CDR3. With 2 bases removed from V and 2 bases from J, the gap between germline ends came to 24 bases. The germline V gene has CDR1 SGHRS and CDR2 YFSETQ. CDR3 protein: CASSFNANSDHRTTDTQYF. The CDR3 DNA follows: TGCGCCAGCAGCTTTAATGCCAACTCGGACCACAGGACCACAGATACGCAGTATTTT.

This clone was observed a handful of times. V is TRBV19 and J is TRBJ1-1; D is unclear. This CDR3 comprises 15 residues. The germline CDR1 and CDR2 sequences are LNHDA and SQIVND (reference sequence). Trimming removed 6 bases at V and 2 bases at J, with 16 bases between. The chain's CDR3 is CASSAIPDYNTEAFF. For the CDR3, the DNA is TGTGCCAGTAGCGCGATCCCCGATTATAACACTGAAGCTTTCTTT. The full variable domain, completed using reference TRBV19 and TRBJ1-1, is DGGITQSPKYLFRKEGQNVTLSCEQNLNHDAMYWYRQDPGQGLRLIYYSQIVNDFQKGDIAEGYSVSREKKESFPLTVTSAQKNPTAFYLCASSAIPDYNTEAFFGQGTRLTVV.

The CDR3 DNA reads TGTGCCAGCAGCCAAGAAGGGGCTCGGGTGTTTTTT. It codes for CASSQEGARVFF. The gene calls are TRBV3-1 (or the pseudogene TRBV3-2) and TRBJ1-4, with a tentative D call TRBD1 (5 bases). V dropped 0 bases and J dropped 15 bases, with 11 bases sitting between them. Per the germline V gene, CDR1 is LGHDT and CDR2 is YNNKEL (reference sequence). The CDR3 totals 12 residues.

The V gene is TRBV9, the J gene TRBJ2-6; D not certain. The germline V gene encodes CDR1 SGDLS and CDR2 YYNGEE. V was clipped by 3 bases and J by 1 base, with 8 bases between them. The CDR3 is 15 amino acids. CDR3: CASSALVSGANVLTF. CDR3 nucleotide sequence: TGTGCCAGCAGCGCCTTAGTGTCTGGGGCCAACGTCCTGACTTTC.

V usage is TRBV10-3 and J usage is TRBJ1-4; D perhaps matches TRBD1 (5 bases). Between the trimmed V and J ends, which lost 0 bases and 8 bases, there was a span of 10 bases. This CDR3 spans 14 amino acids. The germline CDR1 and CDR2 sequences are ENHRY and SYGVKD. In DNA, the CDR3 is TGTGCCATCAGTGAGTCAGGGGCGGGGGAAAAACTGTTTTTT. This codes for CAISESGAGEKLFF.

The rearrangement links TRBV6-2 or TRBV6-3 to TRBJ1-2; 9 nucleotides line up with TRBD1. Germline values: CDR1 MNHEY, CDR2 SVGEGT. J gave up 7 bases and V 6 bases, and 6 bases lay outside the gene matches. The CDR3 spans 13 residues. CDR3 sequence (DNA): TGTGCCAGCAGCCTTACAGGGGGCCTTGGCTACACCTTC. Translation: CASSLTGGLGYTF.